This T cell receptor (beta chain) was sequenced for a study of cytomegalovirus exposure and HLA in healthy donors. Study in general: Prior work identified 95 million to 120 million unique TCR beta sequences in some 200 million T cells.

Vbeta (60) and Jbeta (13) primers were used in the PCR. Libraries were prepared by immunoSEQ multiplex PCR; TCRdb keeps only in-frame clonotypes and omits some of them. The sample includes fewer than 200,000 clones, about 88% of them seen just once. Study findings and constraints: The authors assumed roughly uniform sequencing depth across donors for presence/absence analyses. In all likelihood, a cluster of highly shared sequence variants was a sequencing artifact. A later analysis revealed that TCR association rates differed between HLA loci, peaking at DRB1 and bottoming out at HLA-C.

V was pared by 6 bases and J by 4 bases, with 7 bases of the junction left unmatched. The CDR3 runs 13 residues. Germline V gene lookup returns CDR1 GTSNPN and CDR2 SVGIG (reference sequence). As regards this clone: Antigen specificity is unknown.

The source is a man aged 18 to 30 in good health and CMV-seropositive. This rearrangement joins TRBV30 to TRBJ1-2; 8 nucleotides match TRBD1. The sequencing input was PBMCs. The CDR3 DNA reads TGTGCCTGCAATCCAGGGGGCGCCTATGGCTACACCTTC. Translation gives CACNPGGAYGYTF.